This section outlines one T cell receptor (beta chain) sequence together with its context. The data stem from a study of shared clonotypes between healthy human individuals. Germline CDR1 reads SGHKS; CDR2 reads YYEKEE (reference sequence). This CDR3 is 15 amino acids long. V dropped 2 bases and J dropped 5 bases, with 16 bases sitting between them. Profiled with immunoSEQ multiplex PCR; TCRdb holds only in-frame clones, not every one. The sample has some 2,500,000 clones, over 85% seen once. The sample was naive CD4+ T cells from PBMCs. Noted subset: CD45RA+ positively selected. This clonotype was obtained from a man younger than 35 in good health. Some clones in this sample may be carry-over from other donors' samples. This rearrangement joins TRBV5-5 to TRBJ2-5; tentative D call: TRBD1 (6 bases). CDR3 sequence (DNA): TGTGCCAGCAGCTTAACAGGGTTAAGGGGTGAGACCCAGTACTTC. This codes for CASSLTGLRGETQYF.